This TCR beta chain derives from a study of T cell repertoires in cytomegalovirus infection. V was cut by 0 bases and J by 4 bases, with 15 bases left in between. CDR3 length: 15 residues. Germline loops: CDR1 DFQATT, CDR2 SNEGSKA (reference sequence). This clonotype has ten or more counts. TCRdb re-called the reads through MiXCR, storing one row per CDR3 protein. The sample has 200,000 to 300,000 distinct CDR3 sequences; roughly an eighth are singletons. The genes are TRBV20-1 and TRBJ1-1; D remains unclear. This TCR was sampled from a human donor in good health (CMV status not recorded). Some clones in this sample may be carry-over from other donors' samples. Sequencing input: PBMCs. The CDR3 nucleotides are TGCAGTGCTAGAGATTTTATAAAGGGCATCACTGAAGCTTTCTTT. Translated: CSARDFIKGITEAFF.